This T cell receptor (beta chain) was recorded in a study of blood T cell repertoires in COVID-19. Study details: PBMCs, B-cell-depleted T cells, or T cells were the source of the cDNA or gDNA that made up the material.

Participants had their cohort set by participant-reported clinical history. This CDR3 spans 14 amino acids. Germline-derived CDR1 and CDR2 are SEHNR and FQNEAQ (reference sequence). V was pared by 5 bases and J by 0 bases, with 11 bases between. Using immunoSEQ multiplex PCR, the repertoire was profiled, and TCRdb retains in-frame clones only, with some absent. The sample has more than 300,000 clones; around 89% are singletons. The sequenced sample consisted of PBMCs or T cells enriched from blood (not recorded which). The sequence derives from a woman aged 18-29 years who had recovered from COVID-19. The chain carries TRBV7-9 and TRBJ2-7, with D possibly matching TRBD2 (5 bases). CDR3 in amino acids: CASSLYDYSYEQYF. CDR3 nucleotides: TGTGCCAGCAGCCTTTATGACTACTCCTACGAGCAGTACTTC.